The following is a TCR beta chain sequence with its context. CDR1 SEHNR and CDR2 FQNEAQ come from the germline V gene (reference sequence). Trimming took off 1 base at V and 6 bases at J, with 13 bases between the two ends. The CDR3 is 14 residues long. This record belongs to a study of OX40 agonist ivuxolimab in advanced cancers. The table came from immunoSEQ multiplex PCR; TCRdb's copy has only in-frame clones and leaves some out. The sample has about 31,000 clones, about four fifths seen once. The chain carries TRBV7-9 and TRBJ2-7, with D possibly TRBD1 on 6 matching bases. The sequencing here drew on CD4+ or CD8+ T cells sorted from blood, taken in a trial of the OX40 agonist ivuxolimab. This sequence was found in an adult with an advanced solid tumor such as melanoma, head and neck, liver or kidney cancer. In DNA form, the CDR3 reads TGTGCCAGCAGCTTAGTCAGGGGTCGGGCCGAGCAGTACTTC. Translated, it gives CASSLVRGRAEQYF.